One and the same sample provided the 8 T cell receptor beta chains below, sequenced in a study of blood T cells in healthy people across ages. Alongside a J-beta primer mix, a sample-barcoded 5' primer served in a second PCR lasting roughly 6 to 11 cycles. TCRdb reanalysed the 5' RACE reads using MiXCR and keeps one entry per CDR3 protein. The top ten clones hold over 25% of a sample with hundreds of thousands of distinct CDR3 sequences, 27% of them seen once. Sequenced input: blood. The receptors here all came from a woman aged 70-85 years in good health.

At least ten counts were recorded for this clonotype. The chain couples TRBV29-1 to TRBJ1-2; 7 bases map to TRBD1. This CDR3 has 13 residues. Looked up from germline, CDR1 is SQVTM and CDR2 is ANQGSEA. Unmatched junction bases numbered 8, after V lost 4 bases and J lost 6 bases. CDR3 sequence reads: CSVARQGFDGYTF. The CDR3 coding sequence is TGCAGCGTTGCGAGACAGGGCTTTGATGGCTACACCTTC.

The chain couples TRBV28 to TRBJ1-2; 10 bases fit TRBD1. The CDR3 loop spans 18 amino acids. The V and J ends lost 6 bases and 1 base, in that order; junction bases with no gene match: 14. Germline CDR1 reads MDHEN; CDR2 reads SYDVKM. CDR3 residues: CASRTGGAARAINYGYTF. In DNA form, the CDR3 reads TGTGCCAGCAGGACAGGGGGCGCCGCCCGGGCTATTAACTATGGCTACACCTTC.

This chain joins TRBV4-1 and TRBJ2-7, with D possibly TRBD2 on 5 matching bases. With 1 base removed from V and 4 bases from J, the gap between germline ends came to 17 bases. This CDR3 contains 16 residues. CDR1 is MGHRA and CDR2 is YSYEKL in the germline V gene. The CDR3 sequence is CASSQGVAVRGYEQYF. CDR3 coding DNA: TGCGCCAGCAGCCAAGGGGTCGCGGTTCGGGGATACGAGCAGTACTTC.

V is TRBV28 and J is TRBJ2-7; no firm D call. Deletions cut 2 bases from V and 4 bases from J, with 6 bases between. Germline V gene lookup returns CDR1 MDHEN and CDR2 SYDVKM. This CDR3 comprises 12 residues. The CDR3 spells CASSLNLYEQYF. In nucleotides, the CDR3 is TGTGCCAGCAGTTTAAACCTATACGAGCAGTACTTC.

This clonotype was counted many times. The chain joins TRBV5-1 to TRBJ2-7, with D perhaps TRBD2 (5 bases). Per germline, CDR1 SGHRS and CDR2 YFSETQ. This CDR3 comprises 15 residues. The V and J ends lost 0 bases and 3 bases respectively, with 13 bases between them. CDR3 DNA sequence: TGCGCCAGCAGCTTGGTACTAGACGGTATCTACGAGCAGTACTTC. Encoded protein: CASSLVLDGIYEQYF. Full variable domain (rest looked up from reference TRBV5-1 and TRBJ2-7): KAGVTQTPRYLIKTRGQQVTLSCSPISGHRSVSWYQQTPGQGLQFLFEYFSETQRNKGNFPGRFSGRQFSNSRSEMNVSTLELGDSALYLCASSLVLDGIYEQYFGPGTRLTVT.

This clonotype has more than one count but fewer than ten. A read error may produce the germline difference seen at one junction end. This chain links TRBV28 with TRBJ2-5; possible D gene TRBD2, 6 bases. This CDR3 has 14 residues. Germline V lookup: CDR1 MDHEN, CDR2 SYDVKM. The CDR3 loop reads CASSKGEAKEAQHF. In DNA form, the CDR3 reads TGTGCCAGCAGCAAAGGGGAGGCTAAAGAGGCCCAGCACTTC.

J is TRBJ2-5 and V is TRBV5-1; D perhaps matches TRBD1 (6 bases). The V gene lost 2 bases and the J gene lost 5 bases, with 19 bases spanning the gap. The CDR3 extends over 16 amino acids. Germline CDR1 SGHRS, CDR2 YFSETQ. The CDR3 spells CASSFGGRPGVETQYF. The DNA of the CDR3 is TGCGCCAGCAGCTTTGGGGGCAGGCCGGGTGTGGAGACCCAGTACTTC.

This chain connects TRBV7-2 to TRBJ1-1; 7 positions agree with TRBD1. Germline loops: CDR1 SGHTA, CDR2 FQGNSA. The CDR3 covers 13 residues. V lost 8 bases, J lost 5 bases, and 8 bases stayed unmatched. CDR3 DNA sequence: TGTGCCAGCCGGAGGGACAGCCTTACTGAAGCTTTCTTT. Translating it yields CASRRDSLTEAFF.